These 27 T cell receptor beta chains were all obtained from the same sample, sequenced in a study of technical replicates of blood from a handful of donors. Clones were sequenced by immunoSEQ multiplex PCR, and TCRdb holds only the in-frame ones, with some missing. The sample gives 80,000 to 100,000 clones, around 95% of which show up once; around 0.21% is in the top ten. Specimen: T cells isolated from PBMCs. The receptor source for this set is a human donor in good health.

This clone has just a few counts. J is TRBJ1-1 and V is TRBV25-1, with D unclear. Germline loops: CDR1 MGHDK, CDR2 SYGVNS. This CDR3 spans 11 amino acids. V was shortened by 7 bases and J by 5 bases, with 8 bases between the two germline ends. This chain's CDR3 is CASIGRTEAFF. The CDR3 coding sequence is TGTGCCAGCATAGGGAGGACTGAAGCTTTCTTT.

The CDR3 DNA follows: TGTGCCAGCAGTCCGACAGGCCGTTACCACGAGCAGTACTTC. Residues: CASSPTGRYHEQYF. The V call is TRBV28, the J call TRBJ2-7; TRBD1 is a possible D gene (6 bases). Germline loops: CDR1 MDHEN, CDR2 SYDVKM. The CDR3 runs 14 residues. Trimming left V 5 bases short and J 5 bases short, with 16 bases between.

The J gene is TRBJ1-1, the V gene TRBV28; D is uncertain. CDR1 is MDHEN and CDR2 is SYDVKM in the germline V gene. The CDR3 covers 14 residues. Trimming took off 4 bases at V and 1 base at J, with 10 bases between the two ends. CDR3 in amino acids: CASSSVGENTEAFF. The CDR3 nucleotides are TGTGCCAGCAGTTCAGTCGGGGAGAACACTGAAGCTTTCTTT.

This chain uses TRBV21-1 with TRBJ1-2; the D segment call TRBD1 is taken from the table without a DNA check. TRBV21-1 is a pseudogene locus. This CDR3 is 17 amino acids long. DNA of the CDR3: TGTGCCAGCAGCAAAGGTCCCCCTGGCAGATATAACTATGGCTACACCTTC. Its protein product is CASSKGPPGRYNYGYTF.

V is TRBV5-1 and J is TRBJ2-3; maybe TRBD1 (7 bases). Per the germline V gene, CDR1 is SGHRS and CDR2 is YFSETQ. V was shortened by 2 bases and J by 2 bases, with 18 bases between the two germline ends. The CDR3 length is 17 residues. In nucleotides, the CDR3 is TGCGCCAGCAGCTTAGTAGCAGGGGGGCACCCCACAGATACGCAGTATTTT. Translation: CASSLVAGGHPTDTQYF. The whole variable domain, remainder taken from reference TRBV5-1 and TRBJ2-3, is KAGVTQTPRYLIKTRGQQVTLSCSPISGHRSVSWYQQTPGQGLQFLFEYFSETQRNKGNFPGRFSGRQFSNSRSEMNVSTLELGDSALYLCASSLVAGGHPTDTQYFGPGTRLTVL.

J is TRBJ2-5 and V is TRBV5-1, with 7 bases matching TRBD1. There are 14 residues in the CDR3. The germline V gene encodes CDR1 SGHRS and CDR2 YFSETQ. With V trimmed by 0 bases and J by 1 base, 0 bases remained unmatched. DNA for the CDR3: TGCGCCAGCAGCTTGGGGGACAGCCAAGAGACCCAGTACTTC. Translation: CASSLGDSQETQYF.

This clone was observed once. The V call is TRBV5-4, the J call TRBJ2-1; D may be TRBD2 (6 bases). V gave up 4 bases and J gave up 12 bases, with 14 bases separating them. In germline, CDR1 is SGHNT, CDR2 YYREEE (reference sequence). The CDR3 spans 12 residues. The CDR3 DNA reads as TGTGCCAGCAGCCCGGAGGGAATGGTGCAGTTCTTC. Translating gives CASSPEGMVQFF.

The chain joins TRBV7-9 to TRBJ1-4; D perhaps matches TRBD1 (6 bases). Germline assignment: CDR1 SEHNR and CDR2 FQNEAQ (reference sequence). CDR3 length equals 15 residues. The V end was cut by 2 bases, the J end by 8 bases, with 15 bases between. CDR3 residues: CASSLSPGVGEKLFF. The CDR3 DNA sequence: TGTGCCAGCAGCTTATCCCCAGGGGTAGGGGAAAAACTGTTTTTT.

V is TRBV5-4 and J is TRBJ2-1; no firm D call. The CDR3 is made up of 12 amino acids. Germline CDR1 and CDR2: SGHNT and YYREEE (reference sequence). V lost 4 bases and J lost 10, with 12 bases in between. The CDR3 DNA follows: TGTGCCAGCAGCCTGGAAAACAGAGAGCAGTTCTTC. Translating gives CASSLENREQFF.

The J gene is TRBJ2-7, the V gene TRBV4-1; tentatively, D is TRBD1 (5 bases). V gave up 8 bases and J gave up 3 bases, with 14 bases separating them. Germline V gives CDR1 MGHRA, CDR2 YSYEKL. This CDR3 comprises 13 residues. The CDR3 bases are TGCGCCAGCGGTGTCAGGGAAAACTACGAGCAGTACTTC. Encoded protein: CASGVRENYEQYF.

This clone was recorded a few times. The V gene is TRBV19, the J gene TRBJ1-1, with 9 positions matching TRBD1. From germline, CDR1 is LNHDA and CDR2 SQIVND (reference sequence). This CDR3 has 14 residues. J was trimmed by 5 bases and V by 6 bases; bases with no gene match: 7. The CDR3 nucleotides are TGTGCCAGTAGCAATGGACAGGGGAGGACTGAAGCTTTCTTT. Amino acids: CASSNGQGRTEAFF.

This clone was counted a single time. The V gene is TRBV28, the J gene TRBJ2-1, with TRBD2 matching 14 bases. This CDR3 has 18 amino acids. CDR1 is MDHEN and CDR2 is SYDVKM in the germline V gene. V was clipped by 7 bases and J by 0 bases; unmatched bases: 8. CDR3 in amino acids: CASTVRGLAGVSYNEQFF. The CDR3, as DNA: TGTGCCAGCACCGTGAGGGGACTAGCGGGAGTCTCCTACAATGAGCAGTTCTTC. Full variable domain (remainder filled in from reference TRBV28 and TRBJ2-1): DVKVTQSSRYLVKRTGEKVFLECVQDMDHENMFWYRQDPGLGLRLIYFSYDVKMKEKGDIPEGYSVSREKKERFSLILESASTNQTSMYLCASTVRGLAGVSYNEQFFGPGTRLTVL.

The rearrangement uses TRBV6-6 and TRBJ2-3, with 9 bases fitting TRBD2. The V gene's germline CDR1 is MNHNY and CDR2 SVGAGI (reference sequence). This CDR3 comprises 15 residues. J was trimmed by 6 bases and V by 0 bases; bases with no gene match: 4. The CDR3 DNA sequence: TGTGCCAGCAGTTACTCGCGGGAGGGCGGGGATACGCAGTATTTT. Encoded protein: CASSYSREGGDTQYF.

The CDR3 region is CASSRAGSPHEQYF. For the CDR3, the DNA is TGTGCCAGCAGCCGCGCAGGGTCTCCCCACGAGCAGTACTTC. V gene TRBV27 combines with J gene TRBJ2-7, with a possible D match to TRBD1 (5 bases). V lost 6 bases to trimming and J lost 5 bases, with 17 bases between them. CDR1 is MNHEY and CDR2 is SMNVEV in the germline V gene (reference sequence). This CDR3 is 14 amino acids long.

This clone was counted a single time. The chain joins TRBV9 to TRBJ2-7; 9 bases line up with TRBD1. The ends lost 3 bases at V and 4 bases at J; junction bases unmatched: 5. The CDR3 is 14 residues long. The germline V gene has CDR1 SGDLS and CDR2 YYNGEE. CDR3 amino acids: CASSDRDRVYEQYF. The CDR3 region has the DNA TGTGCCAGCAGCGACCGGGACAGGGTATACGAGCAGTACTTC. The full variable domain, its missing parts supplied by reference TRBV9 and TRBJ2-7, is DSGVTQTPKHLITATGQRVTLRCSPRSGDLSVYWYQQSLDQGLQFLIQYYNGEERAKGNILERFSAQQFPDLHSELNLSSLELGDSALYFCASSDRDRVYEQYFGPGTRLTVT.

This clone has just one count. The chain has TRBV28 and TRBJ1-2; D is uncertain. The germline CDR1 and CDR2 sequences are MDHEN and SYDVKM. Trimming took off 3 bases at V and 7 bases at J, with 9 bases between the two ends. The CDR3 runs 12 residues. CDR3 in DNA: TGTGCCAGCAGTTTCCCAGGTGGTGGCTACACCTTC. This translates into CASSFPGGGYTF.

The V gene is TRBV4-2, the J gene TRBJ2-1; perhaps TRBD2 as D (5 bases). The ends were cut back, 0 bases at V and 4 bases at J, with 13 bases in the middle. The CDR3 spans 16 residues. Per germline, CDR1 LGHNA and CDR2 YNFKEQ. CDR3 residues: CASSQERGILYNEQFF. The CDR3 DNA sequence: TGTGCCAGCAGCCAAGAACGAGGGATCTTGTACAATGAGCAGTTCTTC.

The CDR3: CASSYRKTAEAFF. DNA for the CDR3: TGTGCCAGCAGTTACCGTAAGACAGCAGAAGCTTTCTTT. The chain carries TRBV6-6 and TRBJ1-1; TRBD1 is a possible D gene (5 bases). Germline CDR1 MNHNY, CDR2 SVGAGI (reference sequence). CDR3 length equals 13 residues. Trimming removed 2 bases at V and 8 bases at J, with 12 bases between.

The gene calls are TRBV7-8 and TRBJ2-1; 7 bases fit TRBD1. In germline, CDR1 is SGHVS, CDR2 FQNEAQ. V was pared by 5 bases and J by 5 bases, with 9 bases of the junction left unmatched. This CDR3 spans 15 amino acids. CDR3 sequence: CASSGLGQQNNEQFF. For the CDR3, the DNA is TGTGCCAGCAGCGGCCTGGGACAGCAAAACAATGAGCAGTTCTTC.

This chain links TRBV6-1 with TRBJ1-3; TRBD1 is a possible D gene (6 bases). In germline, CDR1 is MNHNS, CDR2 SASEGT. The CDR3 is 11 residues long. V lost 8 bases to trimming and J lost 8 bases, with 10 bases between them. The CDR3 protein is CASSGGHTIYF. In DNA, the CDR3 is TGTGCCAGCTCGGGGGGGCACACCATATATTTT.

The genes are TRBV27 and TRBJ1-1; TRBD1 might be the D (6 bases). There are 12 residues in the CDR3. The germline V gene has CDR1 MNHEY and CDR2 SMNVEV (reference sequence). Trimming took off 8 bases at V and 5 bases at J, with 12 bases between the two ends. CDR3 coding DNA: TGTGCCAGCCAAACAGGGAGAACTGAAGCTTTCTTT. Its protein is CASQTGRTEAFF.

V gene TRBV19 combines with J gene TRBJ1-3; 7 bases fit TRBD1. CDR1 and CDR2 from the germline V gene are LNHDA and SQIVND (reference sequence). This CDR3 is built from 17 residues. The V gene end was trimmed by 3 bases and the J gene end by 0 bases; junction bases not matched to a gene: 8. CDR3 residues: CASSINPDRISGNTIYF. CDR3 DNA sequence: TGTGCCAGTAGTATTAACCCGGACAGGATCTCTGGAAACACCATATATTTT. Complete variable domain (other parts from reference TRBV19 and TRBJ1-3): DGGITQSPKYLFRKEGQNVTLSCEQNLNHDAMYWYRQDPGQGLRLIYYSQIVNDFQKGDIAEGYSVSREKKESFPLTVTSAQKNPTAFYLCASSINPDRISGNTIYFGEGSWLTVV.

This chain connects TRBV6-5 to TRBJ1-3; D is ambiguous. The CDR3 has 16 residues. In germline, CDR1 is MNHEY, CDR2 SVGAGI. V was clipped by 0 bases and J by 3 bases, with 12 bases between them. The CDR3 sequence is CASSYSRAVVGNTIYF. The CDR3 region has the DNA TGTGCCAGCAGTTACTCGAGGGCAGTGGTTGGAAACACCATATATTTT.

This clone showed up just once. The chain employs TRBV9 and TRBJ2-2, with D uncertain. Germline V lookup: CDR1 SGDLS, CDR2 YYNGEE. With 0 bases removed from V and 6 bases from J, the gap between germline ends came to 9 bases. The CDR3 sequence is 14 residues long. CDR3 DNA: TGTGCCAGCAGCGTAGTCGACCTAGCCGGGGAGCTGTTTTTT. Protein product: CASSVVDLAGELFF.

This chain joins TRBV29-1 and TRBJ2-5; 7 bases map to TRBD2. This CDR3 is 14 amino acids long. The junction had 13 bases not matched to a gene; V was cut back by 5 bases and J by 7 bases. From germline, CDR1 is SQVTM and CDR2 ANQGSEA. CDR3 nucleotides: TGCAGCGTTTCTCGAACGGGAGGTTCCGCGACCCAGTACTTC. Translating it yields CSVSRTGGSATQYF.

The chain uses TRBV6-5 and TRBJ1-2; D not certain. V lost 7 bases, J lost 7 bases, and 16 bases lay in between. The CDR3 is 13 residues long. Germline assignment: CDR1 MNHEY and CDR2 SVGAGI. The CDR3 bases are TGTGCCAGCACCGGAGACCTTATCCGTGGCTACACCTTC. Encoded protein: CASTGDLIRGYTF.

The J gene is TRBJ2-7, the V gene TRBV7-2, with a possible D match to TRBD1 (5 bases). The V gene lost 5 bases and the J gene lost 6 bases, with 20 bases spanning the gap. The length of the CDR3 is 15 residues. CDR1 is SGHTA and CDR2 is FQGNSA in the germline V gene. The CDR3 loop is CASSQQETPFGEQYF. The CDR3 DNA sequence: TGTGCCAGCAGCCAACAGGAGACTCCATTTGGCGAGCAGTACTTC.